The 13 T cell receptor beta chains given below trace back to one sample, sequenced in a study of blood T cell repertoires in COVID-19 (dated by TCRdb to about 2020). Library preparation employed the immunoSEQ multiplex PCR assay. In TCRdb, the immuneACCESS table is reduced to in-frame sequences with V and J assigned. These tables do not hold every clone; where another copy was compared, an unresolved V gene accounts for under half, and the others remain unexplained. A total of just under 350,000 clones appear in this sample, 85% to 90% of them only once. Jointly, the top ten make up around 6% of the sample. Input material: peripheral blood. The source is a woman in her 50s with COVID-19, enrolled during active disease.

This chain links TRBV5-1 with TRBJ2-7; the D is unclear. Germline V gives CDR1 SGHRS, CDR2 YFSETQ. Between the trimmed V and J ends, which lost 0 bases and 12 bases, there was a span of 13 bases. This CDR3 spans 12 amino acids. DNA of the CDR3: TGCGCCAGCAGCTTGGATAAAGACTCCTCGTACTTC. Amino acids: CASSLDKDSSYF.

About this clone itself: The same CDR3 arises from other DNA sequences in this sample as well. This chain links TRBV6-5 with TRBJ1-1, with D hard to call. Germline CDR1 MNHEY, CDR2 SVGAGI. V lost 7 bases to trimming and J lost 4 bases, with 7 bases between them. The CDR3 is made up of 11 amino acids. The DNA of the CDR3 is TGTGCCAGCACACGGGGCACTGAAGCTTTCTTT. It is translated as CASTRGTEAFF.

The chain recombines TRBV9 with TRBJ2-7; 12 nucleotides match TRBD2. V lost 3 bases to trimming and J lost 3 bases; unmatched junction nucleotides: 1. The CDR3 runs to 14 residues. Germline-derived CDR1 and CDR2 are SGDLS and YYNGEE. CDR3 sequence (DNA): TGTGCCAGCAGCGGGGGACTAGCGGGCTACGAGCAGTACTTC. Translated, it gives CASSGGLAGYEQYF.

This clone was observed a single time. It may be a read error: a sequence one base away is much more abundant. The V gene is TRBV3-1 (or the pseudogene TRBV3-2), the J gene TRBJ1-1; 9 bases fit TRBD1. The ends lost 4 bases at V and 2 bases at J; junction bases unmatched: 2. In germline, CDR1 is LGHDT, CDR2 YNNKEL (reference sequence). The CDR3 spans 14 residues. For the CDR3, the DNA is TGTGCCAGCAGCCCGACAGGGGGTAACACTGAAGCTTTCTTT. It specifies CASSPTGGNTEAFF.

This clone was recorded once. V is TRBV2 and J is TRBJ1-2; TRBD1 aligns across 7 bases. V lost 3 bases, J lost 0 bases, and 4 bases stayed unmatched. Germline V gives CDR1 SNHLY, CDR2 FYNNEI. This CDR3 comprises 15 residues. The CDR3 sequence is CASSDGQDSNYGYTF. As DNA, the CDR3 is TGTGCCAGCAGTGACGGACAGGACTCTAACTATGGCTACACCTTC. The full variable domain, with the rest looked up from reference TRBV2 and TRBJ1-2, is EPEVTQTPSHQVTQMGQEVILRCVPISNHLYFYWYRQILGQKVEFLVSFYNNEISEKSEIFDDQFSVERPDGSNFTLKIRSTKLEDSAMYFCASSDGQDSNYGYTFGSGTRLTVV.

This chain connects TRBV29-1 to TRBJ1-1; D remains ambiguous. Germline V lookup: CDR1 SQVTM, CDR2 ANQGSEA. Between the trimmed V and J ends, which lost 4 bases and 3 bases, there was a span of 6 bases. This CDR3 has 11 residues. In DNA, the CDR3 is TGCAGCGTTGCACGGGACACTGAAGCTTTCTTT. Protein product: CSVARDTEAFF.

CDR3 amino acids: CASSPNSETQYF. Here the CDR3 DNA reads TGTGCCAGCAGCCCAAATTCAGAGACCCAGTACTTC. The genes are TRBV7-9 and TRBJ2-5; D call uncertain. CDR3 size: 12 residues. With 5 bases removed from V and 4 bases from J, the gap between germline ends came to 8 bases. Germline CDR1 SEHNR, CDR2 FQNEAQ (reference sequence).

The chain uses TRBV14 and TRBJ1-6; D remains ambiguous. This CDR3 has 16 residues. In germline, CDR1 is SGHDN, CDR2 FVKESK. Trimming left V 4 bases short and J 0 bases short, with 10 bases between. This chain's CDR3 is CASSLRGLSYNSPLHF. CDR3 nucleotides: TGTGCCAGCAGCCTACGAGGTCTCTCCTATAATTCACCCCTCCACTTT.

The chain employs TRBV6-6 and TRBJ1-2; D not certain. The length of the CDR3 is 14 residues. Germline V lookup: CDR1 MNHNY, CDR2 SVGAGI (reference sequence). V was pared by 5 bases and J by 2 bases, with 12 bases between. The CDR3 region is CASSNTAENYGYTF. The CDR3, as DNA: TGTGCCAGCAGTAACACCGCAGAAAACTATGGCTACACCTTC.

The gene calls are TRBV9 and TRBJ2-3; D call uncertain. Germline lookup yields CDR1 SGDLS and CDR2 YYNGEE. This CDR3 comprises 14 residues. The V gene lost 2 bases and the J gene lost 1 base, with 8 bases spanning the gap. This chain's CDR3 is CASSVFSGTDTQYF. CDR3 bases: TGTGCCAGCAGCGTTTTTAGTGGCACAGATACGCAGTATTTT.

The chain has TRBV7-9 and TRBJ1-1, with unresolved D. The CDR3 totals 14 residues. CDR1 and CDR2 from the germline V gene are SEHNR and FQNEAQ (reference sequence). V was cut by 5 bases and J by 1 base, with 11 bases left in between. Written as DNA, the CDR3 is TGTGCCAGCAGCGTCCTACTTCCGAACACTGAAGCTTTCTTT. It codes for CASSVLLPNTEAFF.

The chain joins TRBV21-1 to TRBJ2-1; whether TRBD2, the table's D call, matches the DNA was not checked. TRBV21-1 is recorded as a pseudogene. This CDR3 region has 15 residues. CDR3 DNA sequence: TGTGCCAATGAGTGGTTGAGAATCTCCTACAATGAGCAGTTCTTC. Translation gives CANEWLRISYNEQFF.

The V call is TRBV3-1 (or the pseudogene TRBV3-2), the J call TRBJ2-1, with D perhaps TRBD2 (5 bases). The V end was cut by 2 bases, the J end by 2 bases, with 10 bases between. Germline CDR1 LGHDT, CDR2 YNNKEL (reference sequence). The CDR3 is 15 residues long. In DNA, the CDR3 is TGTGCCAGCAGCCAATTTGACTACACCTACAATGAGCAGTTCTTC. As protein: CASSQFDYTYNEQFF.